This T cell receptor (beta chain) was obtained from a study of cytomegalovirus exposure and HLA in healthy donors. Germline-derived CDR1 and CDR2 are LGHNA and YSLEER. V dropped 1 base and J dropped 0 bases, with 10 bases sitting between them. The CDR3 length is 16 residues. Sequenced by immunoSEQ multiplex PCR; TCRdb stores in-frame clones only, minus some. This table has some 60,000 clones, 90% to 96% appearing once. Turning to this clone: Its antigen remains unknown.

Points from the study as a whole: CMV antigen specificity of a few CMV-associated chains was confirmed in vitro. The study flagged some 170 TCR beta chains as cytomegalovirus-associated.

The source of this sequence is a man younger than 35 in good health and CMV-seronegative. The sample was PBMCs. The chain uses TRBV4-3 and TRBJ1-3, with a weak D call TRBD1 (6 bases). CDR3 DNA: TGCGCCAGCAGCCAAGGGACAGACAACTCTGGAAACACCATATATTTT. As protein: CASSQGTDNSGNTIYF.